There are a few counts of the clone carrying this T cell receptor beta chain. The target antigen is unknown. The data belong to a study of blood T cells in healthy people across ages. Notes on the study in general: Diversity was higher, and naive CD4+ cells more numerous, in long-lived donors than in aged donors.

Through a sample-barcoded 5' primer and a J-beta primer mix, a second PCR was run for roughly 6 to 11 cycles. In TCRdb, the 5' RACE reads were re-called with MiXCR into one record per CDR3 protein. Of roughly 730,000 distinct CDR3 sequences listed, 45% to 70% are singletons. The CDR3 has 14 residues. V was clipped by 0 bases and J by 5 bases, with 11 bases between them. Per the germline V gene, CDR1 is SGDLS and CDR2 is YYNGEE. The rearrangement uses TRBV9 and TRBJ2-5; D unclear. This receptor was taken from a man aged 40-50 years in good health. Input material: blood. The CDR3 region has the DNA TGTGCCAGCAGCGTAGTGCCAGACTGGGAGACCCAGTACTTC. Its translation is CASSVVPDWETQYF.